The clone carrying this T cell receptor (beta chain) appeared a few times. Via MiXCR, TCRdb re-called the reads, giving one row per CDR3 protein. The data hold 200,000 to 300,000 distinct CDR3 sequences, with more than 9% observed a single time. This record belongs to a study of T cell repertoires in cytomegalovirus infection. CDR1 and CDR2 (germline): MDHEN, SYDVKM. V was pared by 3 bases and J by 0 bases, with 10 bases between. The CDR3 is 15 amino acids. The specimen was PBMCs. The rearrangement joins TRBV28 to TRBJ2-3; D tentatively fits TRBD1 or TRBD2 (6 bases each). This receptor was identified in a human donor in good health (CMV status not recorded). Some clones in this sample may be carry-over from other donors' samples. The CDR3 DNA follows: TGTGCCAGCAGTTTCGGGGGCAGGAGCACAGATACGCAGTATTTT. Translated: CASSFGGRSTDTQYF.